Listed here are 24 T cell receptor beta chains from one sample, sequenced in a study of T cell responses to AZD1222 COVID-19 vaccine. This table comes from immunoSEQ multiplex PCR, and its TCRdb copy is limited to in-frame clones, with some not included. The sample carries around 160,000 clones, about 90% recorded once. The material was peripheral blood, obtained 28 days after the second AZD1222 dose. These receptors all stem from an adult who received the AZD1222 COVID-19 vaccine.

This chain links TRBV6-5 with TRBJ2-3, with D possibly matching TRBD1 (5 bases). The length of the CDR3 is 16 residues. Trimming cost V 0 bases and J 4 bases, with 14 bases left between them. CDR1 MNHEY and CDR2 SVGAGI come from the germline V gene. Here the CDR3 reads CASSYSSLKGPDTQYF. For the CDR3, the DNA is TGTGCCAGCAGTTACTCCTCCCTTAAGGGGCCAGATACGCAGTATTTT.

This clone appeared a few times. The chain joins TRBV2 to TRBJ2-7; possibly TRBD1 for D (5 bases). The CDR3 runs to 13 residues. V lost 4 bases and J lost 0, with 7 bases in between. The germline V gene has CDR1 SNHLY and CDR2 FYNNEI. In DNA form, the CDR3 reads TGTGCCAGCAGTGGGACACACTCCTACGAGCAGTACTTC. Protein: CASSGTHSYEQYF.

This chain's CDR3 is CASSLSSGTGANYGYTF. CDR3 DNA: TGTGCCAGCAGTTTGTCCTCCGGGACAGGGGCTAACTATGGCTACACCTTC. The V gene is TRBV27, the J gene TRBJ1-2, with TRBD1 identical over 10 bases. CDR1 is MNHEY, CDR2 SMNVEV, per germline (reference sequence). There are 17 residues in the CDR3. With V trimmed by 3 bases and J by 0 bases, 7 bases remained unmatched.

The chain uses TRBV2 and TRBJ1-6; TRBD1 matches at 7 bases. The CDR3 is made up of 16 amino acids. Germline V gene lookup returns CDR1 SNHLY and CDR2 FYNNEI. Trimming at V came to 6 bases and at J to 10 bases, leaving 15 bases not matched to a gene. CDR3: CASRGLSDRVGSPLHF. The DNA of the CDR3 is TGTGCCAGCAGAGGGTTGTCAGACAGGGTAGGGTCACCCCTCCACTTT.

This chain links TRBV30 with TRBJ1-2; 8 bases match TRBD1. The V and J ends lost 1 base and 4 bases, in that order; junction bases with no gene match: 8. This CDR3 region has 15 residues. Germline V CDR1 and CDR2: GTSNPN, SVGIG (reference sequence). In DNA form, the CDR3 reads TGTGCCTGGAGTGCCATCCGGACAGGGAGCTATGGCTACACCTTC. Translating it yields CAWSAIRTGSYGYTF.

CDR3 bases: TGTGCCACCAGCTCCCACTACGAGCAGTACTTC. Translation: CATSSHYEQYF. The chain combines TRBV15 with TRBJ2-7, with unresolved D. V was pared by 5 bases and J by 3 bases, with 5 bases between. CDR1 is LNHNV, CDR2 YYDKDF, per germline (reference sequence). The CDR3 extends over 11 amino acids.

The rearrangement joins TRBV18 to TRBJ2-3; TRBD2 aligns across 13 bases. V shed 3 bases and J 2 bases; nucleotides not matched to a gene: 5. CDR3 length: 17 amino acids. The germline CDR1 and CDR2 sequences are KGHSH and LQKENI. The DNA of the CDR3 is TGTGCCAGCTCACCGCCGGGACTAGCGGGGATCACAGATACGCAGTATTTT. This sequence encodes CASSPPGLAGITDTQYF.

V is TRBV2 and J is TRBJ1-6; 7 nucleotides align to TRBD1. CDR1 is SNHLY, CDR2 FYNNEI, per germline. The V segment lost 4 bases and the J segment 9 bases; nucleotides outside the gene matches: 6. The CDR3 length is 14 residues. The CDR3 region is CASSAGRGSSPLHF. The CDR3 DNA sequence: TGTGCCAGCAGTGCCGGCAGGGGGAGTTCACCCCTCCACTTT.

In DNA form, the CDR3 reads TGTGCCAGCAGCCCCCTAGCGGGACCGGCTGGAGATACGCAGTATTTT. This codes for CASSPLAGPAGDTQYF. This chain joins TRBV5-4 and TRBJ2-3; 9 bases line up with TRBD2. Trimming took 4 bases from V and 5 from J; bases not matched to a gene: 11. Germline CDR1 is SGHNT and CDR2 is YYREEE (reference sequence). CDR3 length: 16 residues.

This clone was observed a handful of times. This sequence joins TRBV11-2 and TRBJ1-4; D gene ambiguous. This CDR3 has 13 amino acids. Germline V lookup: CDR1 SGHAT, CDR2 FQNNGV. Trimming removed 2 bases from V and 6 bases from J, with 7 bases in between. The DNA of the CDR3 is TGTGCCAGCAGCTTACGGCAGTATGAAAAACTGTTTTTT. This encodes CASSLRQYEKLFF.

V usage is TRBV28 and J usage is TRBJ2-3; 11 bases match TRBD2. Germline CDR1 MDHEN, CDR2 SYDVKM. CDR3 length equals 17 residues. The J segment lost 8 bases and the V segment lost 5 bases, leaving 15 bases of the junction unmatched. The CDR3 is CASSALAGGPLRGTQYF. DNA for the CDR3: TGTGCCAGCAGTGCATTAGCGGGAGGGCCCCTAAGAGGTACGCAGTATTTT.

The chain is built from TRBV3-1 (or the pseudogene TRBV3-2) and TRBJ2-5; 7 nucleotides line up with TRBD2. V lost 4 bases and J lost 5; bases outside the gene matches: 7. Per the germline V gene, CDR1 is LGHDT and CDR2 is YNNKEL (reference sequence). This CDR3 comprises 14 residues. The CDR3 loop reads CASSLQAGHETQYF. The DNA for the CDR3 is TGTGCCAGCAGCCTTCAAGCGGGGCACGAGACCCAGTACTTC.

This clone was seen a few times. The CDR3 reads CASRLGTGGTEQYF. In DNA, the CDR3 is TGCGCCAGCAGACTCGGGACAGGGGGCACCGAGCAGTACTTC. This sequence joins TRBV5-1 and TRBJ2-7; TRBD1 agrees at 12 bases. CDR1 SGHRS and CDR2 YFSETQ come from the germline V gene. The trim removed 5 bases at V and 6 bases at J, leaving 6 bases unmatched. The CDR3 has 14 residues.

The V gene is TRBV5-4, the J gene TRBJ2-5; 14 nucleotides line up with TRBD2. Trimming cost V 0 bases and J 5 bases; bases outside gene matches: 9. Germline loops: CDR1 SGHNT, CDR2 YYREEE (reference sequence). The CDR3 runs 18 residues. CDR3 bases: TGTGCCAGCAGCTTGGAGGGACTAGCGGGGGTTCTTCGGGAGACCCAGTACTTC. This translates into CASSLEGLAGVLRETQYF.

This chain links TRBV7-9 with TRBJ1-2, with D unclear. The germline CDR1 and CDR2 sequences are SEHNR and FQNEAQ (reference sequence). The CDR3 loop spans 15 amino acids. The V and J ends lost 0 bases and 4 bases respectively, with 12 bases between them. The CDR3 coding sequence is TGTGCCAGCAGCTTAGCCACGGCTCTTGCCTATGGCTACACCTTC. Translated: CASSLATALAYGYTF.

The rearrangement uses TRBV2 and TRBJ1-3, with D possibly being TRBD1 (5 bases). The CDR3 has 14 residues. The germline CDR1 and CDR2 sequences are SNHLY and FYNNEI. Trimming pared 6 bases from V and 2 bases from J, leaving 11 bases between. CDR3 nucleotides: TGTGCCAGCAGACTGACAGTTACTGGAAACACCATATATTTT. The encoded protein is CASRLTVTGNTIYF.

J is TRBJ1-5 and V is TRBV19; 9 bases map to TRBD1. The CDR3 totals 16 residues. The trim removed 5 bases at V and 2 bases at J, leaving 7 bases unmatched. Per the germline V gene, CDR1 is LNHDA and CDR2 is SQIVND (reference sequence). This CDR3 is CASSARTGDRNQPQHF. The CDR3 coding sequence is TGTGCCAGTAGTGCCCGGACAGGGGATCGCAATCAGCCCCAGCATTTT.

CDR3 protein: CASSGPFPYGYTF. The DNA of the CDR3 is TGTGCCAGCAGTGGTCCGTTTCCCTATGGCTACACCTTC. The rearrangement joins TRBV2 to TRBJ1-2; D unresolved. Germline V gene data show CDR1 as SNHLY and CDR2 as FYNNEI. This CDR3 comprises 13 residues. Deletions cut 4 bases from V and 4 bases from J, with 10 bases between.

The genes are TRBV3-1 (or the pseudogene TRBV3-2) and TRBJ2-1, with TRBD1 matching 7 bases. J gave up 7 bases and V 3 bases, and 12 bases lay outside the gene matches. Germline V lookup: CDR1 LGHDT, CDR2 YNNKEL (reference sequence). This CDR3 has 16 residues. CDR3 amino acids: CASSQDRQGRWNEQFF. The CDR3 DNA sequence: TGTGCCAGCAGCCAGGATCGACAGGGCCGTTGGAATGAGCAGTTCTTC.

The rearrangement joins TRBV28 to TRBJ2-7; 7 positions match TRBD2. V was clipped by 4 bases and J by 6 bases; unmatched bases: 15. The CDR3 runs 16 residues. In germline, CDR1 is MDHEN, CDR2 SYDVKM. This CDR3 is CASSWAPARGRGEQYF. DNA for the CDR3: TGTGCCAGCAGTTGGGCGCCCGCTCGCGGGAGAGGCGAGCAGTACTTC.

The V call is TRBV4-3, the J call TRBJ1-1, with D possibly matching TRBD1 (6 bases). Trimming took off 0 bases at V and 5 bases at J, with 16 bases between the two ends. Looked up from germline, CDR1 is LGHNA and CDR2 is YSLEER. This CDR3 is built from 16 residues. CDR3 DNA: TGCGCCAGCAGCCAAGATAAAGCAGGGGACGGGACTGAAGCTTTCTTT. Translated, it gives CASSQDKAGDGTEAFF.

Only one count was recorded for this clone. The chain links TRBV30 to TRBJ1-5; 8 bases map to TRBD1. Germline CDR1 is GTSNPN and CDR2 is SVGIG (reference sequence). CDR3 size: 14 residues. The V and J ends lost 2 bases and 4 bases, in that order; junction bases with no gene match: 4. CDR3 coding DNA: TGTGCCTGGAGTCGTACAGGGGGGAATCAGCCCCAGCATTTT. Its protein is CAWSRTGGNQPQHF.

This sequence joins TRBV30 and TRBJ1-2, with D uncertain. The length of the CDR3 is 13 residues. The germline CDR1 and CDR2 sequences are GTSNPN and SVGIG (reference sequence). V lost 0 bases and J 2 bases, leaving 7 bases between the germline ends. This CDR3 is CAWSVDGNYGYTF. In DNA, the CDR3 is TGTGCCTGGAGTGTAGACGGCAACTATGGCTACACCTTC.

The chain combines TRBV19 with TRBJ2-5, with no clear D. V was trimmed by 8 bases and J by 5 bases, leaving 18 bases between them. Germline assignment: CDR1 LNHDA and CDR2 SQIVND (reference sequence). The CDR3 has 14 amino acids. In DNA, the CDR3 is TGTGCCAGTTTTCTCTGGGCGCCCCGGGAGACCCAGTACTTC. It is translated as CASFLWAPRETQYF.